Presented here are 18 T cell receptor beta chains from one specimen sequenced in a study of blood T cells in healthy people across ages. Together with a sample-barcoded 5' primer, a J-beta primer mix was included in a second PCR lasting roughly 7 to 11 cycles. Each CDR3 protein is one row after TCRdb ran MiXCR on the 5' RACE reads. This table has 1.5 million to 2 million distinct CDR3 sequences, roughly 27% appearing once. Input material: blood. Every receptor here comes from a woman under 40 in good health.

This clonotype was seen only a few times. Here the CDR3 reads CAWSEGLRDIQYF. DNA of the CDR3: TGTGCCTGGAGTGAGGGACTAAGGGACATTCAGTACTTC. The genes are TRBV30 and TRBJ2-4; 7 nucleotides agree with TRBD2. Germline CDR1 GTSNPN, CDR2 SVGIG (reference sequence). The CDR3 covers 13 residues. The V segment lost 1 base and the J segment 8 bases; nucleotides outside the gene matches: 5.

The sample holds a few counts of this clonotype. The genes are TRBV6-1 and TRBJ2-7, with 10 nucleotides matching TRBD1. After removal of 5 bases from V and 6 bases from J, the junction contained 10 bases not matched to a gene. This CDR3 has 15 residues. Germline loops: CDR1 MNHNS, CDR2 SASEGT. CDR3 amino acids: CASSNRDRGTFEQYF. Written as DNA, the CDR3 is TGTGCCAGCAGTAACCGGGACAGGGGTACTTTCGAGCAGTACTTC.

In this sample, this clonotype turned up a few times. The rearrangement uses TRBV7-9 and TRBJ2-5; maybe TRBD1 (6 bases). The DNA end is a closer match to TRBJ2-7, so the J assignment may be wrong. The germline CDR1 and CDR2 sequences are SEHNR and FQNEAQ (reference sequence). The CDR3 has 14 amino acids. The CDR3 nucleotides are TGTGCCAGCAGCGCCGCGGCAGGGGTTGGCGAGCAGTACTTC. This sequence encodes CASSAAAGVGEQYF.

The chain links TRBV12-3 or TRBV12-4 to TRBJ1-2; perhaps TRBD1 as D (5 bases). The CDR3 totals 14 residues. The germline V and J ends were trimmed by 5 bases and 4 bases, with 14 bases remaining between them. The CDR3 region is CASSLSGTRYGYTF. The CDR3 DNA reads as TGTGCCAGCAGTCTGTCCGGGACGCGCTATGGCTACACCTTC.

This clonotype has only a few counts. The chain is built from TRBV10-3 and TRBJ2-7; unclear D gene. CDR1 and CDR2 from the germline V gene are ENHRY and SYGVKD. The CDR3 sequence is 13 residues long. Trimming removed 6 bases at V and 6 bases at J, with 15 bases between. CDR3 bases: TGTGCCATCAGCCCCAGTGGATTCGGCGAGCAGTACTTC. This gives the protein CAISPSGFGEQYF.

The CDR3 DNA reads as TGTGCCAGCAGCTTAGACGCGACTAGCCCCTACGAGCAGTACTTC. This sequence encodes CASSLDATSPYEQYF. The rearrangement links TRBV7-2 to TRBJ2-7; 7 nucleotides match TRBD2. CDR3 size: 15 residues. Germline lookup yields CDR1 SGHTA and CDR2 FQGNSA. The V segment lost 1 base and the J segment 2 bases; nucleotides outside the gene matches: 5. The full variable domain, its missing parts supplied by reference TRBV7-2 and TRBJ2-7, is GAGVSQSPSNKVTEKGKDVELRCDPISGHTALYWYRQSLGQGLEFLIYFQGNSAPDKSGLPSDRFSAERTGGSVSTLTIQRTQQEDSAVYLCASSLDATSPYEQYFGPGTRLTVT.

This clonotype was counted a few times. Possible read error: a much larger clone is one base away. The chain is built from TRBV7-2 and TRBJ2-3, with TRBD2 matching 11 bases. V trimming: 5 bases; J trimming: 6 bases; junction bases outside the gene matches: 7. The CDR3 runs to 15 residues. CDR1 and CDR2 from the germline V gene are SGHTA and FQGNSA. The CDR3 nucleotides read TGTGCCAGCAGCCCGTCTAGCGGGGGGTGCGATACGCAGTATTTT. Its translation: CASSPSSGGCDTQYF.

Only a few counts were recorded for this clonotype. The chain carries TRBV9 and TRBJ2-3, with a possible D match to TRBD2 (6 bases). CDR1 SGDLS and CDR2 YYNGEE come from the germline V gene. V lost 0 bases and J lost 0, with 11 bases in between. This CDR3 region has 16 residues. The DNA of the CDR3 is TGTGCCAGCAGCGTAGCCCACGGGACTAGCACAGATACGCAGTATTTT. Its translation: CASSVAHGTSTDTQYF. The full variable domain, with the rest looked up from reference TRBV9 and TRBJ2-3, is DSGVTQTPKHLITATGQRVTLRCSPRSGDLSVYWYQQSLDQGLQFLIQYYNGEERAKGNILERFSAQQFPDLHSELNLSSLELGDSALYFCASSVAHGTSTDTQYFGPGTRLTVL.

V gene TRBV7-9 combines with J gene TRBJ1-2, with a possible D match to TRBD1 (5 bases). This CDR3 comprises 15 residues. Trimming left V 5 bases short and J 11 bases short, with 24 bases between. The germline V gene encodes CDR1 SEHNR and CDR2 FQNEAQ (reference sequence). The CDR3 region is CASSLLGTSSTRYTF. The DNA for the CDR3 is TGTGCCAGCAGCCTCCTTGGGACCTCCTCTACGAGGTACACCTTC. Looking up the rest from reference TRBV7-9 and TRBJ1-2 gives the full variable domain: DTGVSQNPRHKITKRGQNVTFRCDPISEHNRLYWYRQTLGQGPEFLTYFQNEAQLEKSRLLSDRFSAERPKGSFSTLEIQRTEQGDSAMYLCASSLLGTSSTRYTFGSGTRLTVV.

This clonotype came up a few times. The J gene is TRBJ2-1, the V gene TRBV10-1; 8 bases are a match to TRBD1. V was clipped by 8 bases and J by 8 bases; unmatched bases: 5. CDR3 length: 12 residues. From germline, CDR1 is WNHNN and CDR2 SYGVQD (reference sequence). DNA for the CDR3: TGCGCCAGCGGACAGGGAGGCGATGAGCAGTTCTTC. Residues: CASGQGGDEQFF.

The V call is TRBV10-3, the J call TRBJ2-1, with D possibly being TRBD1 (6 bases). This CDR3 is built from 15 residues. Germline lookup yields CDR1 ENHRY and CDR2 SYGVKD. Trimming removed 0 bases from V and 4 bases from J, with 10 bases in between. The CDR3 coding sequence is TGTGCCATCAGTGAGTCCCAGGGGTCGTACAATGAGCAGTTCTTC. Its protein product is CAISESQGSYNEQFF.

The rearrangement uses TRBV14 and TRBJ2-7; D is perhaps TRBD1 (6 bases). Trimming removed 0 bases from V and 7 bases from J, with 10 bases in between. The CDR3 runs to 13 residues. Germline assignment: CDR1 SGHDN and CDR2 FVKESK. The CDR3, as DNA: TGTGCCAGCAGCCAAGATTGGGGGCGAGAGCAGTACTTC. Protein product: CASSQDWGREQYF.

This clonotype appeared once. Compared with germline, one end of the junction differs, possibly owing to a read error. The rearrangement links TRBV11-2 to TRBJ2-1; 12 positions agree with TRBD2. Germline CDR1 reads SGHAT; CDR2 reads FQNNGV. The CDR3 is made up of 16 amino acids. CDR3 sequence (DNA): TGTGCCAGCAGCGCCCTAGCGGGAGGGATCTACAATGAGCGGTTCTTC. It translates to CASSALAGGIYNERFF. The full variable domain, its missing parts supplied by reference TRBV11-2 and TRBJ2-1, is EAGVAQSPRYKIIEKRQSVAFWCNPISGHATLYWYQQILGQGPKLLIQFQNNGVVDDSQLPKDRFSAERLKGVDSTLKIQPAKLEDSAVYLCASSALAGGIYNERFFGPGTRLTVL.

To note about this clonotype: A clone one base away is much larger, so this may be a read error. This chain connects TRBV12-5 to TRBJ1-2; TRBD1 aligns across 10 bases. Germline-derived CDR1 and CDR2 are LGHNT and FRNRAP. The CDR3 totals 17 residues. With V trimmed by 1 base and J by 2 bases, 7 bases remained unmatched. CDR3 DNA sequence: TGTGCTAGTGGTTTGGGCCTCGGACAGGGGGTAAACTATGGCTACACCTTC. Protein: CASGLGLGQGVNYGYTF.

This clonotype occurred many times. This sequence joins TRBV10-2 and TRBJ2-7, with 7 bases lining up with TRBD1. CDR1 and CDR2 (germline): WSHSY, SAAADI. With V trimmed by 7 bases and J by 4 bases, 10 bases remained unmatched. This CDR3 region has 14 residues. CDR3: CASNAGTDPYEQYF. In nucleotides, the CDR3 is TGCGCCAGCAACGCCGGGACAGATCCATACGAGCAGTACTTC.

This chain uses TRBV5-1 with TRBJ2-3; D gene ambiguous. Germline V gene data show CDR1 as SGHRS and CDR2 as YFSETQ. This CDR3 has 15 residues. V lost 1 base and J lost 4, with 13 bases in between. Here the CDR3 DNA reads TGCGCCAGCAGCTTGATAGGCCTGCATGCAGATACGCAGTATTTT. The encoded protein is CASSLIGLHADTQYF.

The V gene is TRBV9, the J gene TRBJ2-5, with D possibly TRBD2 on 5 matching bases. Germline CDR1 SGDLS, CDR2 YYNGEE. Trimming took off 0 bases at V and 2 bases at J, with 14 bases between the two ends. This CDR3 has 16 amino acids. The CDR3: CASSVGGRATQETQYF. The DNA of the CDR3 is TGTGCCAGCAGCGTAGGAGGGCGGGCGACTCAAGAGACCCAGTACTTC.

This clonotype was picked up a small number of times. The junction shows a germline mismatch at one end, possibly a read error. The chain combines TRBV7-9 with TRBJ2-1; 7 nucleotides agree with TRBD2. Per the germline V gene, CDR1 is SEHNR and CDR2 is FQNEAQ (reference sequence). The CDR3 is made up of 15 amino acids. CDR3 nucleotide sequence: TGTTCCAGCAGCCTCGTCGGGGGGTTGGGCAATGAGCAGTTCTTC. Protein: CSSSLVGGLGNEQFF.